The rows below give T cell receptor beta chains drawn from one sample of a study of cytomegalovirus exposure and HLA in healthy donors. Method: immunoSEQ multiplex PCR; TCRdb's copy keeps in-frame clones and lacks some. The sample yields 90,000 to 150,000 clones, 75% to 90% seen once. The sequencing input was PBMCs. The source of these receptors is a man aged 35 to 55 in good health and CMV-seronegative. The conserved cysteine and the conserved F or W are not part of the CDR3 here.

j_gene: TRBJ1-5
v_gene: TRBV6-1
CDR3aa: ASSIQGAGNQPQH

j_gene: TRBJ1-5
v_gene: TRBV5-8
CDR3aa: ASSPGTGSQPQH

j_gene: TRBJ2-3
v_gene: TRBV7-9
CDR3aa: SSSALDRDMTDTQY

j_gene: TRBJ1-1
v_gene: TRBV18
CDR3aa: ASSRQGKNTEAF

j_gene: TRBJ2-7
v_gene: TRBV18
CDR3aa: ASSRGGSREQY

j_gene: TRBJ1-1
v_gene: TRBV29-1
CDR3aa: SAAGVGGTEAF

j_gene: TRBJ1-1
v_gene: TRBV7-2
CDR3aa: ASSLTVSEAF

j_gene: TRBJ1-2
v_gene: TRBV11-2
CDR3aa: ASSLDLQSDGYGYT

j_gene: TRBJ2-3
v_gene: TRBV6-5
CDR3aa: ASSYRGSTDTQY

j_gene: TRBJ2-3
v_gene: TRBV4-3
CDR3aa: ASSQATATSGSTDTQY

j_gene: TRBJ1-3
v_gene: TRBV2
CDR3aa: ASSQGSSGNTIY

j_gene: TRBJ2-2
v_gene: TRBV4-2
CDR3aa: ASSQGISGPTGELF

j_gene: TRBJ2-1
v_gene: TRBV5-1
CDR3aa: ASSKTRGQGASNEQF

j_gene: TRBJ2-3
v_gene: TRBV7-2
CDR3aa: ASSLPRSTDTQY

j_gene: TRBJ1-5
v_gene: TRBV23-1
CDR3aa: ASSLGTGGTGNQPQH

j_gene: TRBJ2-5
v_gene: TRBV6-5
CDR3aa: ASSYSFSATRTQY

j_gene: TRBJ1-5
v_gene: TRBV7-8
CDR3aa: ASSLTGTPLSNQPQH

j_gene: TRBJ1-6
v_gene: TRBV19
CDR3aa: ASSTGTSSPLH

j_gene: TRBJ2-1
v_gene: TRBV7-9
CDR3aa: ASSSRQGIENEQF

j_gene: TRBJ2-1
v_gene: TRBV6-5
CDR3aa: ASSNRGNSYNEQF

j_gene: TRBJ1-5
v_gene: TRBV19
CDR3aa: ASTPRGGYPNQPQH

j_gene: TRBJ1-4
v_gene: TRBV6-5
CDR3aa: ASSASRVSNEKLF

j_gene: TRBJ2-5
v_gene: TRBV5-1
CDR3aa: ASSSEGGETQY

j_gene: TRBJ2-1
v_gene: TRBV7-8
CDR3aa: ASSQREISYNEQF

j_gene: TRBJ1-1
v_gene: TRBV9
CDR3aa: ASRPHGDTEAF

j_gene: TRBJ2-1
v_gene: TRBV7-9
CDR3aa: ASSLALASHNYNEQF

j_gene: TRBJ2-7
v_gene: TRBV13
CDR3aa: ASSFSGQLSYEQY

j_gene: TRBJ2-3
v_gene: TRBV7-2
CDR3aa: ASSLGVLGLGTDTQY

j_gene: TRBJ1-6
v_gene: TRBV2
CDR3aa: ASRERTGMASPLH

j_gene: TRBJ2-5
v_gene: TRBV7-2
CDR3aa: ASSHRGLGETQY

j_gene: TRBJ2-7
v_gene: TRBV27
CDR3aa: ASSPVLRNEQY

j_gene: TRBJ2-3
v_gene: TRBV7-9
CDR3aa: ASSQRESTDTQY

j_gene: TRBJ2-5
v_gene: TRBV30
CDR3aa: AFTGKETQY

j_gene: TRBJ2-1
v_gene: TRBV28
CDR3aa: ASSPGGLAVSYNEQF

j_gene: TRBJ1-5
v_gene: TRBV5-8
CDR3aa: ASSLRGRNQPQH

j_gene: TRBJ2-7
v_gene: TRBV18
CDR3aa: ASSPGQGSHEQY

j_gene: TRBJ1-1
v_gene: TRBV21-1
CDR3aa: ASTPGVGTEAF

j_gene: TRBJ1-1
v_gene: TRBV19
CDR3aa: ASSMEGNRGFANTEAF

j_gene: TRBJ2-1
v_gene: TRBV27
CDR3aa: ASTAAGLSYNEQF

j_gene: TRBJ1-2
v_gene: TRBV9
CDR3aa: ASSSREGEERVGYGYT

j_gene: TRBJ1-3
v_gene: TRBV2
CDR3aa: ASSERARNTIY

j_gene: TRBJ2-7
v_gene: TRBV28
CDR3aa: ASSPNYGQY

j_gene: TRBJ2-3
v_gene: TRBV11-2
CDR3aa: ASSLAGGGPGTQY

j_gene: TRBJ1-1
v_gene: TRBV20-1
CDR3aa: SAGLEVRAF

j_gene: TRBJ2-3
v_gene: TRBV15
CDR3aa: ATSRVNFRDTQY

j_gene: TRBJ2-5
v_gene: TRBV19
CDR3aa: ASSIVSGETQY